A single T cell receptor beta chain is shown here with its context. This specimen comes from a study of T cell changes during pregnancy in multiple sclerosis. The table came from immunoSEQ multiplex PCR; TCRdb's copy has only in-frame clones and leaves some out. This sample yields roughly 75,000 clones, of which around 94% are seen a single time; roughly 2% belongs to the top ten. The CDR3 is made up of 14 amino acids. V was cut by 2 bases and J by 0 bases, with 7 bases left in between. Germline V gene sequence: CDR1 SGDLS, CDR2 YYNGEE. Sequences were derived from peripheral blood, sampled in the third trimester of pregnancy. This TCR was sampled from a female donor in good health, enrolled as a control in a pregnancy study. V is TRBV9 and J is TRBJ2-3; a possible D gene is TRBD2 (6 bases). In nucleotides, the CDR3 is TGTGCCAGCAGCGTTCGGGGGAGCACAGATACGCAGTATTTT. Residues: CASSVRGSTDTQYF.